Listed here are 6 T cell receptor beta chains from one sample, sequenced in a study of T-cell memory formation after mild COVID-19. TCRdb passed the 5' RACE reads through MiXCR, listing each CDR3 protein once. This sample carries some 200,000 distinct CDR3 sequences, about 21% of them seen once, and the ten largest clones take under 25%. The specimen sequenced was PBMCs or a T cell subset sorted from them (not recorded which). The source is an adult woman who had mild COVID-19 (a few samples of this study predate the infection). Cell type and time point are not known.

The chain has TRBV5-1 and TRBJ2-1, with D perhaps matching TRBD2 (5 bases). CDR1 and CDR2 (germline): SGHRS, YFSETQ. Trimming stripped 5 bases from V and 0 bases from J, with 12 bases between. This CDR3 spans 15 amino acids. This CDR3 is CASSPDWSSYNEQFF. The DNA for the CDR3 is TGCGCCAGCAGTCCGGACTGGAGCTCCTACAATGAGCAGTTCTTC.

The CDR3 here is CSHPGSTDTQYF. The CDR3 nucleotides are TGCAGCCACCCGGGTAGCACAGATACGCAGTATTTT. The V gene is TRBV29-1, the J gene TRBJ2-3, with unresolved D. The V end was cut by 8 bases, the J end by 0 bases, with 9 bases between. The CDR3 is 12 amino acids. Per the germline V gene, CDR1 is SQVTM and CDR2 is ANQGSEA.

The CDR3 protein is CASSFSIGGEQYF. CDR3 nucleotides: TGTGCCAGCAGCTTTTCCATTGGGGGGGAGCAGTACTTC. The rearrangement joins TRBV13 to TRBJ2-7, with D possibly matching TRBD2 (6 bases). CDR3 size: 13 residues. Between the trimmed V and J ends, which lost 3 bases and 7 bases, there was a span of 13 bases. Per the germline V gene, CDR1 is PRHDT and CDR2 is FYEKMQ (reference sequence). The whole variable domain, filled in from reference TRBV13 and TRBJ2-7, reads AAGVIQSPRHLIKEKRETATLKCYPIPRHDTVYWYQQGPGQDPQFLISFYEKMQSDKGSIPDRFSAQQFSDYHSELNMSSLELGDSALYFCASSFSIGGEQYFGPGTRLTVT.

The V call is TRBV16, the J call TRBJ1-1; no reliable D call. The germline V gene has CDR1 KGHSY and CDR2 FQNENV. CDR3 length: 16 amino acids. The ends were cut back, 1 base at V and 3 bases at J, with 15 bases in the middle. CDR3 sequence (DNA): TGTGCCAGCAGCCAATGGGAGCCACTCGGATACACTGAAGCTTTCTTT. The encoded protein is CASSQWEPLGYTEAFF. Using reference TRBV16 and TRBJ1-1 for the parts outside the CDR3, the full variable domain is GEEVAQTPKHLVRGEGQKAKLYCAPIKGHSYVFWYQQVLKNEFKFLISFQNENVFDETGMPKERFSAKCLPNSPCSLEIQATKLEDSAVYFCASSQWEPLGYTEAFFGQGTRLTVV.

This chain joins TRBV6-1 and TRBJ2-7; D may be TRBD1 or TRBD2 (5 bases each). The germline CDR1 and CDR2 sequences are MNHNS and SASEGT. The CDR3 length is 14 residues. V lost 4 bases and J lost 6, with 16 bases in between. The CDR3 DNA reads TGTGCCAGCAGTGCCCGGGGCAGGGAGACCGAGCAGTACTTC. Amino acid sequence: CASSARGRETEQYF.

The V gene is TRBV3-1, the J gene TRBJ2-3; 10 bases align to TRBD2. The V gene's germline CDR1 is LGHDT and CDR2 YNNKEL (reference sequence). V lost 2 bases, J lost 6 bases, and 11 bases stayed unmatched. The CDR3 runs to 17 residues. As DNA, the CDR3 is TGTGCCAGCAGCCAATCTCCCGGGACTAGCGCCACTGATACGCAGTATTTT. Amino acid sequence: CASSQSPGTSATDTQYF.